Following are 13 T cell receptor beta chains from one sample sequenced in a study of Graves' ophthalmopathy and Graves' hyperthyroidism. RNA transcripts yielded amplified TCR beta CDR3 regions. HTBI primers were employed in first-round RT-PCR, then a second-round multiplex PCR followed. TCRdb fed the multiplex PCR reads into MiXCR, producing one record per CDR3 protein. The sample holds about 400,000 distinct CDR3 sequences, approximately 21% seen once. Material: peripheral blood. All receptors come from a woman under 30 with stable Graves' hyperthyroidism.

This clonotype showed up many times. The chain employs TRBV30 and TRBJ2-7, with D hard to call. Germline CDR1 GTSNPN, CDR2 SVGIG (reference sequence). Trimming removed 3 bases from V and 3 bases from J, with 12 bases in between. The CDR3 is 13 residues long. CDR3 sequence reads: CAWSDGLRYEQYF. CDR3 in DNA: TGTGCCTGGAGCGACGGATTACGCTACGAGCAGTACTTC.

This clonotype was picked up many times. The chain carries TRBV5-1 and TRBJ1-3; D unresolved. CDR1 SGHRS and CDR2 YFSETQ come from the germline V gene. V lost 1 base, J lost 0 bases, and 11 bases lay in between. The CDR3 is made up of 16 amino acids. The CDR3 sequence: CASSLRTPSSGNTIYF. CDR3 DNA: TGCGCCAGCAGCTTGAGAACTCCATCCTCTGGAAACACCATATATTTT.

This clonotype was detected only a few times. A much bigger clone sits one base away, suggesting this may be a read error. The chain uses TRBV14 and TRBJ1-1, with TRBD1 matching 7 bases. Germline CDR1 and CDR2: SGHDN and FVKESK. The CDR3 sequence is 14 residues long. The DNA of the CDR3 is TGTGCCAGCAGCGCAAACAGGGGAGGAACTGAAGCTTGCTTT. It codes for CASSANRGGTEACF.

This clonotype was found many times. The V and J genes are TRBV28 and TRBJ2-7, with 8 bases fitting TRBD2. V trimming: 7 bases; J trimming: 4 bases; junction bases outside the gene matches: 3. The V gene's germline CDR1 is MDHEN and CDR2 SYDVKM. The CDR3 length is 12 residues. CDR3 protein: CASTREGYEQYF. The DNA for the CDR3 is TGTGCCAGCACTCGGGAGGGTTACGAGCAGTACTTC.

This clonotype was observed many times. The chain carries TRBV29-1 and TRBJ1-2; a weak D match, TRBD1 (5 bases). Trimming cost V 4 bases and J 5 bases, with 14 bases left between them. The germline V gene encodes CDR1 SQVTM and CDR2 ANQGSEA. The CDR3 has 13 residues. In DNA form, the CDR3 reads TGCAGCGTTGGGGCCCGGGGCAGATATGGCTACACCTTC. This encodes CSVGARGRYGYTF.

The rearrangement joins TRBV6-5 to TRBJ1-3; 9 bases fit TRBD1. Germline V CDR1 and CDR2: MNHEY, SVGAGI. The CDR3 covers 15 residues. Trimming at V came to 3 bases and at J to 4 bases, leaving 4 bases not matched to a gene. The CDR3 sequence: CASSYYRGPGNTIYF. CDR3 in DNA: TGTGCCAGCAGTTATTACAGGGGGCCCGGAAACACCATATATTTT.

This clonotype was seen many times. This rearrangement joins TRBV24-1 to TRBJ2-7, with D possibly matching TRBD1 (5 bases). Germline assignment: CDR1 KGHDR and CDR2 SFDVKD. V lost 5 bases and J 6 bases, leaving 13 bases between the germline ends. This CDR3 has 13 residues. Written as DNA, the CDR3 is TGTGCCACCAGTGGTGACAGCTCGAGCGAGCAGTACTTC. Translated, it gives CATSGDSSSEQYF.

In this sample, this clonotype turned up many times. The chain couples TRBV28 to TRBJ2-7; the D is unclear. V lost 4 bases and J lost 2, with 12 bases in between. The CDR3 is 14 residues long. In germline, CDR1 is MDHEN, CDR2 SYDVKM. CDR3 amino acids: CASSSPDGTYEQYF. The CDR3 DNA is TGTGCCAGCAGTTCCCCGGACGGAACCTACGAGCAGTACTTC.

This clonotype was seen many times. This chain uses TRBV10-3 with TRBJ1-2, with a possible D match to TRBD1 (5 bases). CDR3 size: 18 residues. Per the germline V gene, CDR1 is ENHRY and CDR2 is SYGVKD. V lost 8 bases, J lost 8 bases, and 33 bases lay in between. The CDR3 DNA is TGTGCCATCTCCTCTCCATCGCGGGGGAATCCCTTACTAGGCGGCTACACCTTC. It codes for CAISSPSRGNPLLGGYTF.

This clonotype was observed many times. The rearrangement uses TRBV7-2 and TRBJ2-5, with D hard to call. With 0 bases removed from V and 4 bases from J, the gap between germline ends came to 9 bases. The germline V gene encodes CDR1 SGHTA and CDR2 FQGNSA. The CDR3 covers 14 residues. CDR3 amino acids: CASSLAYVGETQYF. CDR3 nucleotide sequence: TGTGCCAGCAGCTTAGCGTACGTGGGAGAGACCCAGTACTTC.

This clonotype was observed at least ten times. The gene calls are TRBV6-2 or TRBV6-3 and TRBJ2-6; 7 bases fit TRBD1. Germline values: CDR1 MNHEY, CDR2 SVGEGT. Trimming at V came to 0 bases and at J to 0 bases, leaving 5 bases not matched to a gene. This CDR3 is 18 amino acids long. The CDR3 protein is CASSYSIPGGSGANVLTF. The CDR3 bases are TGTGCCAGCAGTTACTCGATCCCAGGGGGCTCTGGGGCCAACGTCCTGACTTTC.

The table lists this clonotype with many counts. The V and J genes are TRBV20-1 and TRBJ2-6; D gene ambiguous. CDR1 and CDR2 (germline): DFQATT, SNEGSKA (reference sequence). The length of the CDR3 is 17 residues. The V end lost 5 bases, the J end lost 0 bases, and 17 bases lay between the germline ends. The CDR3: CSAGPHGPISGANVLTF. The CDR3 bases are TGCAGTGCTGGTCCCCATGGGCCAATCTCTGGGGCCAACGTCCTGACTTTC.

This clonotype was picked up a small number of times. The chain uses TRBV6-1 and TRBJ2-3, with 7 bases fitting TRBD2. The germline gives CDR1 MNHNS, CDR2 SASEGT. With 4 bases clipped from V and 0 bases from J, the junction kept 4 bases outside the gene matches. The length of the CDR3 is 15 residues. CDR3 DNA sequence: TGTGCCAGCAGTGGAGCGGGAAGGAGCACAGATACGCAGTATTTT. Its translation: CASSGAGRSTDTQYF.